These 5 T cell receptor beta chains came from one sample sequenced in a study of T cell responses to AZD1222 COVID-19 vaccine. Assay used: immunoSEQ multiplex PCR; TCRdb lists only in-frame clones, some missing. In the table there are roughly 130,000 clones, 90% to 95% of which are singletons. Sequences were derived from peripheral blood, sampled on day 0 of AZD1222 vaccination. The receptor source for this set is an adult in good health.

The chain links TRBV2 to TRBJ2-5, with 7 bases that match TRBD1. V dropped 3 bases and J dropped 5; count of bases not matched to a gene: 6. The CDR3 totals 14 residues. Germline assignment: CDR1 SNHLY and CDR2 FYNNEI. The CDR3 DNA is TGTGCCAGCAGTGAGGGACAGCCGAGGGAGACCCAGTACTTC. Amino acid sequence: CASSEGQPRETQYF.

The chain links TRBV12-3 or TRBV12-4 to TRBJ1-2; no reliable D call. The V gene lost 3 bases and the J gene lost 6 bases, with 2 bases spanning the gap. The CDR3 is 10 amino acids. CDR3 in amino acids: CASSFDGYTF. For the CDR3, the DNA is TGTGCCAGCAGTTTCGATGGCTACACCTTC.

The rearrangement uses TRBV18 and TRBJ1-2, with D possibly matching TRBD1 (6 bases). The CDR3 is 16 amino acids. V lost 3 bases and J lost 2, with 16 bases in between. Germline lookup yields CDR1 KGHSH and CDR2 LQKENI. CDR3 protein: CASSPGWSGANYGYTF. In DNA form, the CDR3 reads TGTGCCAGCTCACCCGGTTGGTCAGGGGCCAACTATGGCTACACCTTC. Based on the CDR3 plus reference TRBV18 and TRBJ1-2, the full variable domain is NAGVMQNPRHLVRRRGQEARLRCSPMKGHSHVYWYRQLPEEGLKFMVYLQKENIIDESGMPKERFSAEFPKEGPSILRIQQVVRGDSAAYFCASSPGWSGANYGYTFGSGTRLTVV.

The chain uses TRBV29-1 and TRBJ1-1; TRBD1 might be the D (6 bases). Trimming took 3 bases from V and 2 from J, leaving 13 bases between them. Germline CDR1 is SQVTM and CDR2 is ANQGSEA. This CDR3 is built from 14 residues. In DNA form, the CDR3 reads TGCAGCGTTGAGGGCCCCAGGGGAAACACTGAAGCTTTCTTT. Amino acids: CSVEGPRGNTEAFF.

The chain employs TRBV7-9 and TRBJ1-2, with D possibly TRBD1 on 5 matching bases. Germline V gene lookup returns CDR1 SEHNR and CDR2 FQNEAQ (reference sequence). V lost 4 bases to trimming and J lost 0 bases, with 15 bases between them. The CDR3 is 16 residues long. The CDR3 DNA sequence: TGTGCCAGCAGCTCCTACCGGGACCGCTCTAACTATGGCTACACCTTC. The encoded protein is CASSSYRDRSNYGYTF.